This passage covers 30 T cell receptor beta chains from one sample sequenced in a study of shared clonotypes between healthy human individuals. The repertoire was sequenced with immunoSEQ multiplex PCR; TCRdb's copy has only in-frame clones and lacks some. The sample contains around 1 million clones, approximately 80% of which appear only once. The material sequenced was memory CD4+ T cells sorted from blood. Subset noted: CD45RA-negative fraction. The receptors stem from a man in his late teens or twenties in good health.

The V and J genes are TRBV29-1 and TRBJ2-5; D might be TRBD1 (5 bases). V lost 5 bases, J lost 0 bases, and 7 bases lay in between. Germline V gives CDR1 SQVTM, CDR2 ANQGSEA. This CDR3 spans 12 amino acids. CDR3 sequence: CSVSQDQETQYF. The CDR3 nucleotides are TGCAGCGTTTCACAGGACCAAGAGACCCAGTACTTC.

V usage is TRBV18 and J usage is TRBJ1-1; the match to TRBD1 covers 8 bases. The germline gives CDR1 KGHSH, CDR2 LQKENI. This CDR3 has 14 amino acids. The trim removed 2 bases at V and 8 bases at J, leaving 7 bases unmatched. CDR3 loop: CASSPAGQGFEAFF. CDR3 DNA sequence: TGTGCCAGCTCACCAGCTGGACAGGGTTTCGAAGCTTTCTTT.

CDR3 residues: CAISSGTESYEQYF. CDR3 nucleotide sequence: TGTGCCATATCATCCGGGACAGAGTCCTACGAGCAGTACTTC. The genes are TRBV10-3 and TRBJ2-7; 7 bases are a match to TRBD1. The germline V gene encodes CDR1 ENHRY and CDR2 SYGVKD. The ends lost 9 bases at V and 1 base at J; junction bases unmatched: 9. The CDR3 spans 14 residues.

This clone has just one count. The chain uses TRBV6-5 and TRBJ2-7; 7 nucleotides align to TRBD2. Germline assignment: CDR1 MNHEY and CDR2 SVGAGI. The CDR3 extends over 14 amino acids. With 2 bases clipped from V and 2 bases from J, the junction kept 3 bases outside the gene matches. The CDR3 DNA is TGTGCCAGCAGTTACAGCGGGATGCCCTACGAGCAGTACTTC. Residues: CASSYSGMPYEQYF.

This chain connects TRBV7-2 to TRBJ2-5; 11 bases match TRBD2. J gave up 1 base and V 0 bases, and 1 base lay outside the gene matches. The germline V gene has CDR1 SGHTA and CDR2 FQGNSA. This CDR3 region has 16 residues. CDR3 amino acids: CASSLASGRGQETQYF. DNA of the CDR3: TGTGCCAGCAGCTTAGCTAGCGGGAGGGGCCAAGAGACCCAGTACTTC.

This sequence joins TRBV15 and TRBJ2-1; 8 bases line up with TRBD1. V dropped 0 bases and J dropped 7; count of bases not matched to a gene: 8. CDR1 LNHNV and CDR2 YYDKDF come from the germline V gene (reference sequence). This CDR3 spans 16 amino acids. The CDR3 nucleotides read TGTGCCACCAGCAGAGATCCCACAGGGGGTGGGAATGAGCAGTTCTTC. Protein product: CATSRDPTGGGNEQFF.

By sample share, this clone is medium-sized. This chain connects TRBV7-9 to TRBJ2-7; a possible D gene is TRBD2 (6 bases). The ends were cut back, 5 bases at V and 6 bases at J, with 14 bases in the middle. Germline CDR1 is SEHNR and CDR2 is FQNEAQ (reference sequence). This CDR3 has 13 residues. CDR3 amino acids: CASSPTGRPEQYF. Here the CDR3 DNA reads TGTGCCAGCAGCCCGACCGGGAGACCCGAGCAGTACTTC.

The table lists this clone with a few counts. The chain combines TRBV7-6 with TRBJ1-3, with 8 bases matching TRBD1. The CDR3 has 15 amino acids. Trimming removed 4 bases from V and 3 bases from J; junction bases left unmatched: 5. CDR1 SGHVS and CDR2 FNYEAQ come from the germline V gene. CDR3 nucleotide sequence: TGTGCCAGCAGCTCTTCGGACAGGGATGGAAACACCATATATTTT. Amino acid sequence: CASSSSDRDGNTIYF.

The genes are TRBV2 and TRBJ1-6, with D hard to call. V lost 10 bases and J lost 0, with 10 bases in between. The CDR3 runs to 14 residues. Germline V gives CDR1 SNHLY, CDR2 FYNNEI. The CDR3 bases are TGTGCCACCAAGGGAAGCTCCTATAATTCACCCCTCCACTTT. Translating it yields CATKGSSYNSPLHF.

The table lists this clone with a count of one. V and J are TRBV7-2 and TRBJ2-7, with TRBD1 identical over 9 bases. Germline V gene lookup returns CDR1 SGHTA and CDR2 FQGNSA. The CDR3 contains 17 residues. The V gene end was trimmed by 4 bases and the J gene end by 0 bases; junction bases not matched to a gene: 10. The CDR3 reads CASSSRQGEAFSYEQYF. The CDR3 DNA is TGTGCCAGCAGCTCCCGACAGGGGGAGGCCTTCTCCTACGAGCAGTACTTC.

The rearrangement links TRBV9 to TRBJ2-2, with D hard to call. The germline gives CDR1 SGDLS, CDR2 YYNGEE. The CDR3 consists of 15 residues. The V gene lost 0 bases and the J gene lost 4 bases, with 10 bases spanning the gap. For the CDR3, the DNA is TGTGCCAGCAGCGTAGCAAGGGCCCTCACCGGGGAGCTGTTTTTT. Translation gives CASSVARALTGELFF.

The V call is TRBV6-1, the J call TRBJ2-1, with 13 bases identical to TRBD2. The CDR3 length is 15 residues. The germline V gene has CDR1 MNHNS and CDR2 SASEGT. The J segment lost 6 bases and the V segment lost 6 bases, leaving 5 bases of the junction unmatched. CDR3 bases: TGTGCCAGCAGACCGGGACTAGCGGGGTCCAATGAGCAGTTCTTC. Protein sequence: CASRPGLAGSNEQFF.

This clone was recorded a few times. CDR3 in DNA: TGCGCCAGCAGCCCCCAGGATTATGGCTACACCTTC. This gives the protein CASSPQDYGYTF. The chain has TRBV5-1 and TRBJ1-2; D is unresolved. The V end lost 4 bases, the J end lost 5 bases, and 9 bases lay between the germline ends. The CDR3 sequence is 12 residues long. Germline loops: CDR1 SGHRS, CDR2 YFSETQ.

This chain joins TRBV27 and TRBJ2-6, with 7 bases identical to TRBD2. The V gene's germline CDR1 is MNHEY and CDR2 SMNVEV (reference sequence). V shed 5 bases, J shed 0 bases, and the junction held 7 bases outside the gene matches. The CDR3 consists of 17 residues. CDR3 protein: CASSKGGVLSGANVLTF. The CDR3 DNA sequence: TGTGCCAGCAGTAAGGGAGGGGTCCTCTCTGGGGCCAACGTCCTGACTTTC.

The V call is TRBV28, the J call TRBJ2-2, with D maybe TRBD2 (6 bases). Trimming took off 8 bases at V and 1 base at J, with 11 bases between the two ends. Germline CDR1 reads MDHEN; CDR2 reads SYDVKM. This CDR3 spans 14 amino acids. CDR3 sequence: CASGGGWNTGELFF. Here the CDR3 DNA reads TGTGCCAGCGGTGGGGGGTGGAACACCGGGGAGCTGTTTTTT. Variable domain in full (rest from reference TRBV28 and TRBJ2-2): DVKVTQSSRYLVKRTGEKVFLECVQDMDHENMFWYRQDPGLGLRLIYFSYDVKMKEKGDIPEGYSVSREKKERFSLILESASTNQTSMYLCASGGGWNTGELFFGEGSRLTVL.

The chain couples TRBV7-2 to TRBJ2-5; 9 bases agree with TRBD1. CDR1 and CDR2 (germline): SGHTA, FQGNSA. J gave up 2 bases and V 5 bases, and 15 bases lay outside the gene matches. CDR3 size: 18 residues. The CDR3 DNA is TGTGCCAGCAGCCTCCACCCCCGACAGGGGGGATCTCAAGAGACCCAGTACTTC. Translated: CASSLHPRQGGSQETQYF. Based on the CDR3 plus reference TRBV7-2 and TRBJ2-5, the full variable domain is GAGVSQSPSNKVTEKGKDVELRCDPISGHTALYWYRQSLGQGLEFLIYFQGNSAPDKSGLPSDRFSAERTGGSVSTLTIQRTQQEDSAVYLCASSLHPRQGGSQETQYFGPGTRLLVL.

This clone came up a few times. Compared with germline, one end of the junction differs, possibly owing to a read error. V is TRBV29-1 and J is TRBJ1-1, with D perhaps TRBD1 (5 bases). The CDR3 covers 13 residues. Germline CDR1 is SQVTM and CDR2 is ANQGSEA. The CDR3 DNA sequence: TGCAGCGTTGGTTGGGGGGTGAACGCTGAAGCTTTCTTT. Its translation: CSVGWGVNAEAFF. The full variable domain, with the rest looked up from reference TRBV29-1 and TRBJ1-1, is SAVISQKPSRDICQRGTSLTIQCQVDSQVTMMFWYRQQPGQSLTLIATANQGSEATYESGFVIDKFPISRPNLTFSTLTVSNMSPEDSSIYLCSVGWGVNAEAFFGQGTRLTVV.

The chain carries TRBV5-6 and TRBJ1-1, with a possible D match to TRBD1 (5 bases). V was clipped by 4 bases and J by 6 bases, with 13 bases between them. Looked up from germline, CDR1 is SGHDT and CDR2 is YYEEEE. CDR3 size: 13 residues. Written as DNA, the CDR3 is TGTGCCAGCAGCACAGGAACGATGGCTGAAGCTTTCTTT. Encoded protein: CASSTGTMAEAFF.

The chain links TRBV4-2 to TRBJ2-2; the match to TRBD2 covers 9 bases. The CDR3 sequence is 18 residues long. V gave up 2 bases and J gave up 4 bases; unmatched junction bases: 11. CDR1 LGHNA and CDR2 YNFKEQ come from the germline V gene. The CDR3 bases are TGTGCCAGCAGCCAACCCCTAATCGGTAGCGGGGGCACCGGGGAGCTGTTTTTT. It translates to CASSQPLIGSGGTGELFF.

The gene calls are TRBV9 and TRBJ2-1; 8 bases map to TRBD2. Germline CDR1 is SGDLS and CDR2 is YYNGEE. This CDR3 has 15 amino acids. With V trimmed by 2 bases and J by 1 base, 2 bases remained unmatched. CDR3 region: CASSVQRGSYNEQFF. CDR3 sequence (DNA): TGTGCCAGCAGCGTCCAGCGGGGGTCCTACAATGAGCAGTTCTTC.

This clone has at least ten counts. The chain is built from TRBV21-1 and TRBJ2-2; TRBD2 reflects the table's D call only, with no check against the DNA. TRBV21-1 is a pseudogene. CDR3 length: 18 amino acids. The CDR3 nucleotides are TGTGCCAGCAGCAATGTAGAGACTAGCGGGATAAACACCGGGGAGCTGTTTTTT. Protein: CASSNVETSGINTGELFF.

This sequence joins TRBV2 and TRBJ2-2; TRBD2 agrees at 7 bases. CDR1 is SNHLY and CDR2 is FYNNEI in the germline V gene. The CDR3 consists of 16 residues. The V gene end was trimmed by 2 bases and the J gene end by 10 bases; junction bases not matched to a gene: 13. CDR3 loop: CASSESWEGPQAELFF. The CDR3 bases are TGTGCCAGCAGTGAATCGTGGGAGGGCCCCCAGGCGGAGCTGTTTTTT.

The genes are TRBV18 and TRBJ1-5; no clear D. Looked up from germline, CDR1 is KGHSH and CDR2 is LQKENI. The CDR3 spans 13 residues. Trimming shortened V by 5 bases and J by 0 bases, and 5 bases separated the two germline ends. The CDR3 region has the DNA TGTGCCAGCTCAGACTATAGCAATCAGCCCCAGCATTTT. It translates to CASSDYSNQPQHF. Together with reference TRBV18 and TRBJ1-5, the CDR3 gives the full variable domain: NAGVMQNPRHLVRRRGQEARLRCSPMKGHSHVYWYRQLPEEGLKFMVYLQKENIIDESGMPKERFSAEFPKEGPSILRIQQVVRGDSAAYFCASSDYSNQPQHFGDGTRLSIL.

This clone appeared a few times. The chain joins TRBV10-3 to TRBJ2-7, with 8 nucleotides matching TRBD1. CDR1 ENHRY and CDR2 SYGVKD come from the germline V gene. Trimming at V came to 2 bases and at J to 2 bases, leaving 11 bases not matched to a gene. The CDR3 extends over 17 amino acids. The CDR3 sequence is CAISEARLRTGTYEQYF. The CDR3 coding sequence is TGTGCCATCAGTGAGGCTCGACTCAGGACAGGGACCTACGAGCAGTACTTC.

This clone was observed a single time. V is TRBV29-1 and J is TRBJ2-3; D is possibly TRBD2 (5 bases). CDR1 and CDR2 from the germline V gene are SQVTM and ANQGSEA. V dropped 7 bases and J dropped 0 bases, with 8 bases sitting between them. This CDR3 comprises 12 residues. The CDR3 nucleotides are TGCAGCGGGCGAGGGAGCACAGATACGCAGTATTTT. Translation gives CSGRGSTDTQYF.

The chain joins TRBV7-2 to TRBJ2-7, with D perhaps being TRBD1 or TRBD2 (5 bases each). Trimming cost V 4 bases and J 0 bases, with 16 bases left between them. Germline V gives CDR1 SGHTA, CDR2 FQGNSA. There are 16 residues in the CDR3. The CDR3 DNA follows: TGTGCCAGCAGCTCGTCCGGGGCGCAGAGCTCCTACGAGCAGTACTTC. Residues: CASSSSGAQSSYEQYF.

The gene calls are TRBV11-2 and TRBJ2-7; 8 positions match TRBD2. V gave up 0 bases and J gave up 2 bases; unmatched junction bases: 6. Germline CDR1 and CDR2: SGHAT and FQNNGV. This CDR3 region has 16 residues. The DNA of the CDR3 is TGTGCCAGCAGCTTAGAACCGGGACTAGGAACCTACGAGCAGTACTTC. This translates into CASSLEPGLGTYEQYF.

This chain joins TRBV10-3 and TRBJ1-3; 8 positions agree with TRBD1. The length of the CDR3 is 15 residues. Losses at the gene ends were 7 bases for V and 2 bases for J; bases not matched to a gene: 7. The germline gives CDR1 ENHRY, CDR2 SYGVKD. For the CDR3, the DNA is TGTGCCATCACTGAATTACAGGGGGCTGGAAACACCATATATTTT. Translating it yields CAITELQGAGNTIYF.

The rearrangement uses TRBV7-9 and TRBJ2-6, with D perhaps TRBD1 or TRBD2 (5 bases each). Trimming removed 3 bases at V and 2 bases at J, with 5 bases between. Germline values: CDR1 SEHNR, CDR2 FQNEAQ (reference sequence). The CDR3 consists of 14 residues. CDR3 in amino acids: CASSLGAGANVLTF. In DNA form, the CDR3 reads TGTGCCAGCAGCTTGGGGGCTGGGGCCAACGTCCTGACTTTC.

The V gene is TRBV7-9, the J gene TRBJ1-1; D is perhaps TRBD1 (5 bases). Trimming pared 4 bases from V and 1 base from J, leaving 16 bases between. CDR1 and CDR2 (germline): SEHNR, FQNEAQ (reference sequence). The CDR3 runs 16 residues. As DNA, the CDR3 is TGTGCCAGCAGCTCCGGACGGGGGTCCGGGAACACTGAAGCTTTCTTT. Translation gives CASSSGRGSGNTEAFF.